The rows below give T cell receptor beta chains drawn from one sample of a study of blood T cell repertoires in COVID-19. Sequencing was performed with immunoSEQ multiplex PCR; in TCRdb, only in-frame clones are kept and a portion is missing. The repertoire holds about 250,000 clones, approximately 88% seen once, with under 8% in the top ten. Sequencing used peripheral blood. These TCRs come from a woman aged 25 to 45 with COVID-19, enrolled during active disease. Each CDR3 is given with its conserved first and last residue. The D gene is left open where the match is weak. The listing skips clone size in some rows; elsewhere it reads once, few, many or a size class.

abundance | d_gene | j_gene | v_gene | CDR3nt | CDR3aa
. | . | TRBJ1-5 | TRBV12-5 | TGTGCTAGTGGTTTGGTACTAATTCGGGCGGGGGATCAGCCCCAGCATTTT | CASGLVLIRAGDQPQHF
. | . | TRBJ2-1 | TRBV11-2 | TGTGCCAGCAGCCCCCAGGGTGTTGAGCAGTTCTTC | CASSPQGVEQFF
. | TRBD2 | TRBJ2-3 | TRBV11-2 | TGTGCCAGCAGCTCGGGGACTAGCGGCACCACAGATACGCAGTATTTT | CASSSGTSGTTDTQYF
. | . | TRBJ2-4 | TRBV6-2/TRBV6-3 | TGTGCCAGCAGTTACCCCAGACAGGGAGGCAGCGAACCAGCCAAAAACATTCAGTACTTC | CASSYPRQGGSEPAKNIQYF
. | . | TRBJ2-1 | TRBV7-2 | TGTGCCAGCAGCCCAGTTCTGGGGCCTTCTTTTAATGAGCAGTTCTTC | CASSPVLGPSFNEQFF
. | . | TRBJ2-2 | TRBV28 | TGTGCCAGCAGTTTAACTAACCCCCGGGAGCTGTTTTTT | CASSLTNPRELFF
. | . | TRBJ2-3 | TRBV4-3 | TGCGCCAGCAGCCAATGGATCTCGGGACTCTTCACAGATACGCAGTATTTT | CASSQWISGLFTDTQYF
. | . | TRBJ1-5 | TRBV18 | TGTGCCAGCTCACCAGTGGGGGGAAGCAATCAGCCCCAGCATTTT | CASSPVGGSNQPQHF
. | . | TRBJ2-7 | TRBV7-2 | TGTGCCAGCAGCCCCATGGCAGGGATCTCCTACGAGCAGTACTTC | CASSPMAGISYEQYF
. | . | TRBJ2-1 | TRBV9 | TGTGCCAGCAGCCAAAACAATGAGCAGTTCTTC | CASSQNNEQFF
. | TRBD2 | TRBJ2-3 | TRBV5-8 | TGTGCCAGCAGCTTGGGGGCTAGCGGGACCACAGATACGCAGTATTTT | CASSLGASGTTDTQYF
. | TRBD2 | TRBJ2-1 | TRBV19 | TGTGCCAGTAGCCCCCTAGCGGTCCTCTACAATGAGCAGTTCTTC | CASSPLAVLYNEQFF
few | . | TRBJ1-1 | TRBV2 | TGTGCCAGCAGTGATTTCTCGGCGGTGAACACTGAAGCTTTCTTT | CASSDFSAVNTEAFF
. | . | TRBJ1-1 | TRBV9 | TGTGCCAGCAGCCCAAAAGCTTTCTTT | CASSPKAFF
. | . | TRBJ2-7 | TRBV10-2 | TGCGCCAGTCGCCAGACAGAGACCTACGAGCAGTACTTC | CASRQTETYEQYF